Listed here is a single T cell receptor (beta chain). Its cognate antigen is unknown. The CDR3 contains 11 residues. Looked up from germline, CDR1 is MDHEN and CDR2 is SYDVKM. Conversion of TCR transcripts into cDNA relied on 5'RACE template switching, which added a universal primer site and UMIs. In TCRdb, the 5' RACE reads were re-called with MiXCR into one record per CDR3 protein. The table includes about 300,000 distinct CDR3 sequences, roughly 4% detected once. The sample belongs to a study of T cells after yellow fever vaccination. Study outcomes and limitations: Repertoires obtained by FACS sorting could include abundant clonotypes that entered as contaminants from the bulk population. The secondary response showed a weaker magnitude and a faster peak, day 5 versus 15.

The input for sequencing was PBMCs, taken 5 days after the yellow fever booster vaccination. The V call is TRBV28, the J call TRBJ2-7; 8 positions agree with TRBD1. The clonotype was recovered from a man younger than 35 who received the YFV17D yellow fever vaccine. The CDR3 region is CASSISGQVEV. The CDR3 bases are TGTGCCAGCAGTATATCGGGACAGGTCGAGGTC.